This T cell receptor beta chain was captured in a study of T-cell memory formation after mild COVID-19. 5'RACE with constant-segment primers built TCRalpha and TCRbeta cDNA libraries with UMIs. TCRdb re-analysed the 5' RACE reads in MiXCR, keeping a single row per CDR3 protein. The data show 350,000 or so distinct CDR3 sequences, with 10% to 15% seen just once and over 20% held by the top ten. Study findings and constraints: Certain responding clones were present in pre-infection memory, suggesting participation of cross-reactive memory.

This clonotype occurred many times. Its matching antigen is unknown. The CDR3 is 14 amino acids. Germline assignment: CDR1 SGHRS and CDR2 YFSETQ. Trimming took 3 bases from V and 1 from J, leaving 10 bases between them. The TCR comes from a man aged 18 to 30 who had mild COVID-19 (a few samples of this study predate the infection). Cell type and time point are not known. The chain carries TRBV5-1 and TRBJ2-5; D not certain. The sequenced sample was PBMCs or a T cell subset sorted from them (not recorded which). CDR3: CASSSSGFQETQYF. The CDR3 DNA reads TGCGCCAGCAGCTCGTCGGGTTTCCAAGAGACCCAGTACTTC. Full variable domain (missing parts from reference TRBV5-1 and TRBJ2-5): KAGVTQTPRYLIKTRGQQVTLSCSPISGHRSVSWYQQTPGQGLQFLFEYFSETQRNKGNFPGRFSGRQFSNSRSEMNVSTLELGDSALYLCASSSSGFQETQYFGPGTRLLVL.